This TCR beta chain was sequenced for a study of cytomegalovirus exposure and HLA in healthy donors. Trimming cost V 4 bases and J 4 bases; bases outside gene matches: 13. The CDR3 runs to 20 residues. The V gene's germline CDR1 is LGHNA and CDR2 YNFKEQ. Comments on this clone: Additional DNA sequences in this sample encode the identical CDR3.

Amplification used 60 Vbeta primers and 13 Jbeta primers. Some clones are missing from TCRdb's copy, which holds only in-frame ones; the method was immunoSEQ multiplex PCR. The data show more than 150,000 clones, around 80% seen once. The receptor's source is a girl between 10 and 17 years old in good health and CMV-seropositive. The sample comprised PBMCs. The chain has TRBV4-2 and TRBJ2-2; 15 bases match TRBD2. The CDR3 reads CASSPPGLAGGPRGTGELFF. The CDR3 DNA sequence: TGTGCCAGCAGCCCCCCCGGACTAGCGGGAGGGCCTAGGGGCACCGGGGAGCTGTTTTTT.